This passage covers 28 T cell receptor beta chains from one sample sequenced in a study of long-term antiretroviral therapy in people with HIV. Survey-level immunoSEQ v3.0 assays were run. The method was immunoSEQ multiplex PCR; TCRdb's version includes in-frame clones alone and lacks a portion of them. Of roughly 20,000 clones in the sample, approximately 80% are singletons; the top ten hold roughly a tenth. Source: unsorted PBMCs, taken 0.5 years before starting antiretroviral therapy. These receptors originate from a young man with HIV.

The gene calls are TRBV7-9 and TRBJ1-3; unclear D gene. The germline V gene has CDR1 SEHNR and CDR2 FQNEAQ (reference sequence). CDR3 length: 14 amino acids. V lost 3 bases and J lost 0, with 6 bases in between. The CDR3 reads CASSLASSGNTIYF. In nucleotides, the CDR3 is TGTGCCAGCAGCTTGGCTAGCTCTGGAAACACCATATATTTT.

This chain uses TRBV4-1 with TRBJ1-1; 9 positions agree with TRBD1. CDR1 MGHRA and CDR2 YSYEKL come from the germline V gene. Losses at the gene ends were 4 bases for V and 3 bases for J; bases not matched to a gene: 3. This CDR3 comprises 14 residues. Here the CDR3 DNA reads TGCGCCAGCAGCCTTGGGACAGGGCACACTGAAGCTTTCTTT. This translates into CASSLGTGHTEAFF.

This chain links TRBV4-2 with TRBJ2-5; either TRBD1 or TRBD2 may supply D (5 bases each). This CDR3 is built from 15 residues. The V gene's germline CDR1 is LGHNA and CDR2 YNFKEQ. V was shortened by 4 bases and J by 1 base, with 13 bases between the two germline ends. The chain's CDR3 is CASSPYRDGQETQYF. In DNA, the CDR3 is TGTGCCAGCAGCCCCTACCGGGACGGCCAAGAGACCCAGTACTTC.

A few counts support this clone. For the CDR3, the DNA is TGTGCCAGCAGCAGGGGTCGGACTGAAGCTTTCTTT. It specifies CASSRGRTEAFF. The chain carries TRBV7-2 and TRBJ1-1; perhaps TRBD1 as D (5 bases). The CDR3 totals 12 residues. Germline V gene lookup returns CDR1 SGHTA and CDR2 FQGNSA. Trimming took 5 bases from V and 5 from J, leaving 9 bases between them.

V gene TRBV19 combines with J gene TRBJ2-2; D not certain. The CDR3 runs 13 residues. The V gene lost 3 bases and the J gene lost 5 bases, with 7 bases spanning the gap. Germline-derived CDR1 and CDR2 are LNHDA and SQIVND (reference sequence). For the CDR3, the DNA is TGTGCCAGTAGTATTCCTTTTACCGGGGAGCTGTTTTTT. Translating it yields CASSIPFTGELFF.

The rearrangement uses TRBV29-1 and TRBJ1-1, with a tentative D call TRBD1 (6 bases). The V end lost 8 bases, the J end lost 1 base, and 20 bases lay between the germline ends. The V gene's germline CDR1 is SQVTM and CDR2 ANQGSEA. This CDR3 has 15 residues. This CDR3 is CSSEPPGGGNTEAFF. The CDR3 DNA follows: TGCAGCTCGGAGCCCCCGGGGGGCGGGAACACTGAAGCTTTCTTT.

This chain joins TRBV11-1 and TRBJ2-5; 7 bases are shared with TRBD1. CDR1 SGHAT and CDR2 FQDESV come from the germline V gene (reference sequence). V lost 7 bases, J lost 5 bases, and 10 bases stayed unmatched. The CDR3 spans 14 residues. As DNA, the CDR3 is TGTGCCAGCATGATGAGGGGGCGCGTGGAGACCCAGTACTTC. This encodes CASMMRGRVETQYF.

The chain joins TRBV6-1 to TRBJ2-7, with D possibly being TRBD1 (6 bases). CDR3 length equals 15 residues. Per the germline V gene, CDR1 is MNHNS and CDR2 is SASEGT. V was shortened by 0 bases and J by 7 bases, with 16 bases between the two germline ends. DNA of the CDR3: TGTGCCAGCAGTGAAGCTGAGACAGGTGCGAGGGAGCAGTACTTC. Residues: CASSEAETGAREQYF.

The chain links TRBV4-3 to TRBJ2-7; 9 positions match TRBD1. This CDR3 region has 15 residues. V gave up 1 base and J gave up 0 bases; unmatched junction bases: 1. Germline values: CDR1 LGHNA, CDR2 YSLEER. The CDR3 region has the DNA TGCGCCAGCAGCCAAGGGACAGGGGTCTCCTACGAGCAGTACTTC. Translating it yields CASSQGTGVSYEQYF.

The CDR3 nucleotides read TGTGCCAGCAGCCCGGGGGGGACACTCTACAATGAGCAGTTCTTC. It encodes CASSPGGTLYNEQFF. V is TRBV9 and J is TRBJ2-1; TRBD2 aligns across 8 bases. Germline-derived CDR1 and CDR2 are SGDLS and YYNGEE. V lost 4 bases, J lost 3 bases, and 6 bases stayed unmatched. There are 15 residues in the CDR3. Together with reference TRBV9 and TRBJ2-1, the CDR3 gives the full variable domain: DSGVTQTPKHLITATGQRVTLRCSPRSGDLSVYWYQQSLDQGLQFLIQYYNGEERAKGNILERFSAQQFPDLHSELNLSSLELGDSALYFCASSPGGTLYNEQFFGPGTRLTVL.

V and J are TRBV7-3 and TRBJ2-2; tentative D call: TRBD2 (6 bases). V lost 5 bases, J lost 5 bases, and 9 bases lay in between. Germline lookup yields CDR1 SGHTA and CDR2 FQGTGA. This CDR3 comprises 13 residues. Written as DNA, the CDR3 is TGTGCCAGCAGCCCCGCGGGGACCGGGGAGCTGTTTTTT. It encodes CASSPAGTGELFF. Full variable domain (missing parts from reference TRBV7-3 and TRBJ2-2): GAGVSQTPSNKVTEKGKYVELRCDPISGHTALYWYRQSLGQGPEFLIYFQGTGAADDSGLPNDRFFAVRPEGSVSTLKIQRTERGDSAVYLCASSPAGTGELFFGEGSRLTVL.

The rearrangement uses TRBV27 and TRBJ1-1; no definite D call. The CDR3 is 11 amino acids. Trimming removed 8 bases from V and 4 bases from J, with 8 bases in between. Germline lookup yields CDR1 MNHEY and CDR2 SMNVEV (reference sequence). DNA for the CDR3: TGTGCCAGCTCTCTGGGCACTGAAGCTTTCTTT. It translates to CASSLGTEAFF.

The chain uses TRBV5-6 and TRBJ1-2; weak D call: TRBD1 (6 bases). CDR1 SGHDT and CDR2 YYEEEE come from the germline V gene. V was cut by 4 bases and J by 3 bases, with 19 bases left in between. This CDR3 has 16 amino acids. The CDR3 protein is CASSGGAGAPHYGYTF. CDR3 in DNA: TGTGCCAGCAGCGGGGGGGCAGGGGCCCCCCACTATGGCTACACCTTC.

The rearrangement uses TRBV7-2 and TRBJ2-4, with 9 positions matching TRBD1. Per the germline V gene, CDR1 is SGHTA and CDR2 is FQGNSA. The CDR3 runs 16 residues. V lost 5 bases to trimming and J lost 0 bases; unmatched junction nucleotides: 5. The CDR3 here is CASSVPGQGAKNIQYF. DNA for the CDR3: TGTGCCAGCAGCGTTCCGGGACAGGGAGCCAAAAACATTCAGTACTTC.

This chain connects TRBV5-8 to TRBJ2-2, with D perhaps TRBD1 (7 bases). Germline V CDR1 and CDR2: SGHTS, YDEGEE. CDR3 length: 17 residues. Trimming pared 4 bases from V and 2 bases from J, leaving 18 bases between. CDR3 loop: CASSAPGGGANTGELFF. Written as DNA, the CDR3 is TGTGCCAGCAGCGCCCCCGGAGGGGGCGCAAACACCGGGGAGCTGTTTTTT. The complete variable domain, with remaining parts taken from reference TRBV5-8 and TRBJ2-2, reads EAGVTQSPTHLIKTRGQQATLRCSPISGHTSVYWYQQALGLGLQFLLWYDEGEERNRGNFPPRFSGRQFPNYSSELNVNALELEDSALYLCASSAPGGGANTGELFFGEGSRLTVL.

V gene TRBV6-1 combines with J gene TRBJ1-2; TRBD1 agrees at 10 bases. The CDR3 is 16 amino acids. V trimming: 2 bases; J trimming: 2 bases; junction bases outside the gene matches: 5. Germline assignment: CDR1 MNHNS and CDR2 SASEGT. The CDR3 DNA reads TGTGCCAGCAGTGAATCAGAGACAGGGGGCAACTATGGCTACACCTTC. Translation gives CASSESETGGNYGYTF.

V usage is TRBV27 and J usage is TRBJ2-4; D possibly corresponds to TRBD1 (6 bases). The V gene lost 5 bases and the J gene lost 4 bases, with 18 bases spanning the gap. The CDR3 runs 16 residues. CDR1 is MNHEY and CDR2 is SMNVEV in the germline V gene (reference sequence). The CDR3 DNA sequence: TGTGCCAGCAGTCCATTACAGGGACCCCTTAAAAACATTCAGTACTTC. Residues: CASSPLQGPLKNIQYF.

This chain uses TRBV18 with TRBJ1-1, with no clear D. Looked up from germline, CDR1 is KGHSH and CDR2 is LQKENI. V was cut by 0 bases and J by 1 base, with 12 bases left in between. CDR3 length: 16 residues. CDR3 loop: CASSPPGGYANTEAFF. CDR3 nucleotides: TGTGCCAGCTCACCACCGGGAGGGTATGCGAACACTGAAGCTTTCTTT.

CDR3 in amino acids: CASSQVGQGTPNTGELFF. In DNA form, the CDR3 reads TGCGCCAGCAGCCAAGTGGGACAGGGGACCCCGAACACCGGGGAGCTGTTTTTT. The V call is TRBV4-1, the J call TRBJ2-2; 10 positions agree with TRBD1. The CDR3 extends over 18 amino acids. CDR1 is MGHRA, CDR2 YSYEKL, per germline. Trimming took 1 base from V and 0 from J; bases not matched to a gene: 5.

The rearrangement uses TRBV19 and TRBJ1-4; TRBD1 agrees at 10 bases. The CDR3 runs 14 residues. The germline V gene encodes CDR1 LNHDA and CDR2 SQIVND (reference sequence). Trimming removed 3 bases from V and 13 bases from J; junction bases left unmatched: 8. The CDR3 region is CASSIPGQGSRLFF. Here the CDR3 DNA reads TGTGCCAGTAGTATCCCGGGACAGGGGTCGCGACTGTTTTTT.

This clone was detected only once. The J gene is TRBJ2-2, the V gene TRBV2; possibly TRBD2 for D (5 bases). Between the trimmed V and J ends, which lost 3 bases and 6 bases, there was a span of 20 bases. This CDR3 has 17 amino acids. Germline CDR1 is SNHLY and CDR2 is FYNNEI. The CDR3 loop is CASSDRFWTDESGELFF. In nucleotides, the CDR3 is TGTGCCAGCAGTGATAGGTTCTGGACTGACGAATCCGGGGAGCTGTTTTTT.

The chain is built from TRBV19 and TRBJ2-1; 11 positions agree with TRBD2. CDR1 is LNHDA, CDR2 SQIVND, per germline (reference sequence). J was trimmed by 0 bases and V by 5 bases; bases with no gene match: 12. The CDR3 runs 19 residues. CDR3 DNA: TGTGCCAGTAGTGCCGGGACTAGCGGAACCTGGAGCTCCTACAATGAGCAGTTCTTC. Translating it yields CASSAGTSGTWSSYNEQFF.

The V gene is TRBV27, the J gene TRBJ1-1, with 9 bases lining up with TRBD1. Germline CDR1 MNHEY, CDR2 SMNVEV (reference sequence). The CDR3 totals 16 residues. V trimming: 0 bases; J trimming: 3 bases; junction bases outside the gene matches: 5. The CDR3 here is CASSLSTGGGYTEAFF. CDR3 in DNA: TGTGCCAGCAGTTTATCGACAGGGGGGGGTTACACTGAAGCTTTCTTT.

The V and J genes are TRBV29-1 and TRBJ1-1, with D hard to call. Germline V lookup: CDR1 SQVTM, CDR2 ANQGSEA. CDR3 length: 15 amino acids. Trimming removed 2 bases at V and 1 base at J, with 14 bases between. CDR3 sequence: CSVELPAHSNTEAFF. The DNA for the CDR3 is TGCAGCGTTGAACTCCCCGCACACTCGAACACTGAAGCTTTCTTT.

J is TRBJ2-1 and V is TRBV11-2, with 9 bases identical to TRBD1. The CDR3 runs to 14 residues. With V trimmed by 5 bases and J by 7 bases, 6 bases remained unmatched. Per the germline V gene, CDR1 is SGHAT and CDR2 is FQNNGV. CDR3 sequence reads: CASSAPGTGNEQFF. The CDR3 coding sequence is TGTGCCAGCAGCGCACCCGGGACAGGGAATGAGCAGTTCTTC.

The chain employs TRBV11-2 and TRBJ2-2; D gene unclear. Trimming removed 1 base at V and 8 bases at J, with 11 bases between. Germline V CDR1 and CDR2: SGHAT, FQNNGV. The CDR3 spans 14 residues. For the CDR3, the DNA is TGTGCCAGCAGCTTAGGGTCCGCCAGGGGGGAGCTGTTTTTT. This translates into CASSLGSARGELFF.

About this clone itself: This specimen includes other DNA sequences encoding the same CDR3. The chain employs TRBV12-5 and TRBJ2-7; the D is unclear. The CDR3 runs 11 residues. Per germline, CDR1 LGHNT and CDR2 FRNRAP. The germline V and J ends were trimmed by 6 bases and 0 bases, with 3 bases remaining between them. The CDR3, as DNA: TGTGCTAGTGGCTACTCCTACGAGCAGTACTTC. Encoded protein: CASGYSYEQYF. Based on the CDR3 plus reference TRBV12-5 and TRBJ2-7, the full variable domain is DARVTQTPRHKVTEMGQEVTMRCQPILGHNTVFWYRQTMMQGLELLAYFRNRAPLDDSGMPKDRFSAEMPDATLATLKIQPSEPRDSAVYFCASGYSYEQYFGPGTRLTVT.

CDR3 sequence: CASSGRLAGDSYEQYF. CDR3 bases: TGTGCCAGCAGCGGGCGACTAGCGGGGGACTCCTACGAGCAGTACTTC. The V gene is TRBV5-5, the J gene TRBJ2-7; 12 bases align to TRBD2. Trimming at V came to 4 bases and at J to 0 bases, leaving 5 bases not matched to a gene. Germline assignment: CDR1 SGHKS and CDR2 YYEKEE (reference sequence). The CDR3 runs to 16 residues.